One sample yielded the 5 T cell receptor beta chains listed below, sequenced in a study of blood T cells in healthy people across ages. A sample-barcoded 5' primer and a J-beta primer mix were used in a second PCR of roughly 6 to 11 cycles. TCRdb independently ran MiXCR on the 5' RACE reads; one entry per CDR3 protein. The data hold hundreds of thousands of distinct CDR3 sequences, with 40% to 55% observed a single time. Sample: blood. The origin of the receptors is a man at least 80 years old in good health.

A remark on this clonotype: Possible read error: a much larger clone is one base away. CDR3 sequence: CASGWSETQYF. In DNA, the CDR3 is TGTGCCAGCGGTTGGTCCGAGACCCAGTACTTC. This sequence joins TRBV6-6 and TRBJ2-5; no clear D. V dropped 8 bases and J dropped 5 bases, with 9 bases sitting between them. The CDR3 is 11 residues long. Germline V lookup: CDR1 MNHNY, CDR2 SVGAGI (reference sequence).

This clonotype was counted between two and nine times. The chain has TRBV6-2 or TRBV6-3 and TRBJ2-5; TRBD2 matches 9 bases. This CDR3 spans 16 amino acids. The junction had 13 bases not matched to a gene; V was cut back by 0 bases and J by 11 bases. CDR1 MNHEY and CDR2 SVGEGT come from the germline V gene. In DNA form, the CDR3 reads TGTGCCAGCAGTTACTCTGGCGGGGGGGCTTCCAATGAGCAGTACTTC. Protein: CASSYSGGGASNEQYF.

V is TRBV20-1 and J is TRBJ2-1; the D gene is possibly TRBD1 (5 bases). The ends were cut back, 4 bases at V and 6 bases at J, with 13 bases in the middle. Germline V gene sequence: CDR1 DFQATT, CDR2 SNEGSKA (reference sequence). This CDR3 has 13 amino acids. This CDR3 is CSATPDIINEQFF. CDR3 DNA: TGCAGTGCTACCCCGGACATTATCAATGAGCAGTTCTTC.

This clonotype was seen a handful of times. The V and J genes are TRBV7-3 and TRBJ2-1; tentatively, D is TRBD2 (5 bases). The CDR3 spans 15 residues. The germline V gene encodes CDR1 SGHTA and CDR2 FQGTGA. With 2 bases removed from V and 1 base from J, the gap between germline ends came to 9 bases. CDR3 coding DNA: TGTGCCAGCAGCTTATCGGCGGGTTCCTACAATGAGCAGTTCTTC. It encodes CASSLSAGSYNEQFF.

CDR3 sequence: CASSLKGGGSYEQYF. In nucleotides, the CDR3 is TGTGCCAGCAGTTTAAAGGGGGGTGGCTCCTACGAGCAGTACTTC. This chain uses TRBV12-3 or TRBV12-4 with TRBJ2-7; D is possibly TRBD1 or TRBD2 (6 bases each). The V and J ends lost 2 bases and 0 bases respectively, with 11 bases between them. CDR3 length equals 15 residues.